Below are 7 T cell receptor beta chains sequenced from a single sample in a study of T cell changes during pregnancy in multiple sclerosis. TCRdb keeps only in-frame clones here, not all; method: immunoSEQ multiplex PCR. The data show around 96,000 clones, 85% to 95% seen once. The specimen was peripheral blood, collected in the third trimester of pregnancy. All receptors come from a female donor with multiple sclerosis, enrolled in a pregnancy study.

The chain couples TRBV4-2 to TRBJ2-7, with TRBD2 matching 12 bases. The germline V gene encodes CDR1 LGHNA and CDR2 YNFKEQ. V lost 1 base to trimming and J lost 6 bases; unmatched junction nucleotides: 7. The CDR3 runs 16 residues. CDR3 in amino acids: CASSQGGTSGLSEQYF. The CDR3 DNA reads as TGTGCCAGCAGCCAAGGGGGGACTAGCGGGCTTTCCGAGCAGTACTTC.

The chain employs TRBV7-6 and TRBJ1-1; unclear D gene. Germline V lookup: CDR1 SGHVS, CDR2 FNYEAQ. CDR3 length: 17 residues. Trimming took off 3 bases at V and 2 bases at J, with 19 bases between the two ends. The chain's CDR3 is CASSFLTTPAVNTEAFF. The CDR3 nucleotides are TGTGCCAGCAGCTTCCTGACAACTCCGGCTGTAAACACTGAAGCTTTCTTT.

CDR3: CASSEASQGASSGNTIYF. CDR3 bases: TGTGCCAGCAGTGAAGCGTCTCAGGGGGCTAGCTCTGGAAACACCATATATTTT. The gene calls are TRBV6-1 and TRBJ1-3; 8 bases fit TRBD1. This CDR3 contains 18 residues. In germline, CDR1 is MNHNS, CDR2 SASEGT. Trimming cost V 0 bases and J 0 bases; bases outside gene matches: 7.

The chain is built from TRBV5-8 and TRBJ1-2; maybe TRBD1 (5 bases). CDR3 size: 14 residues. Trimming shortened V by 0 bases and J by 4 bases, and 10 bases separated the two germline ends. In germline, CDR1 is SGHTS, CDR2 YDEGEE. CDR3 DNA: TGTGCCAGCAGCTTGGAGGACATAAGCTATGGCTACACCTTC. This translates into CASSLEDISYGYTF.

The chain employs TRBV27 and TRBJ2-7, with 7 positions matching TRBD1. The germline V gene has CDR1 MNHEY and CDR2 SMNVEV (reference sequence). The CDR3 covers 15 residues. V shed 5 bases, J shed 0 bases, and the junction held 7 bases outside the gene matches. CDR3 amino acids: CASSLQTGSSYEQYF. DNA for the CDR3: TGTGCCAGCAGTCTTCAGACAGGGAGCTCCTACGAGCAGTACTTC.

On this clone itself: A junction boundary mismatches the germline segment, possibly from a read error. The genes are TRBV7-7 and TRBJ1-2; maybe TRBD1 (5 bases). From germline, CDR1 is SSHAT and CDR2 FNYEAQ (reference sequence). The length of the CDR3 is 14 residues. The CDR3 protein is CASSLSLAGDGYTF. In DNA form, the CDR3 reads TGTGCTAGCAGCTTATCGCTCGCGGGGGATGGCTACACCTTC. Supplemented by reference TRBV7-7 and TRBJ1-2, the full variable domain reads GAGVSQSPRYKVTKRGQDVTLRCDPISSHATLYWYQQALGQGPEFLTYFNYEAQPDKSGLPSDRFSAERPEGSISTLTIQRTEQRDSAMYRCASSLSLAGDGYTFGSGTRLTVV.

The V and J genes are TRBV9 and TRBJ2-1; 11 bases are shared with TRBD2. The CDR3 has 19 residues. The germline gives CDR1 SGDLS, CDR2 YYNGEE. V shed 2 bases and J 4 bases; nucleotides not matched to a gene: 14. CDR3 amino acids: CASSVTGTSGLPTYNEQFF. The CDR3 nucleotides read TGTGCCAGCAGCGTCACCGGGACTAGCGGCCTGCCCACTTACAATGAGCAGTTCTTC.